The following is a T cell receptor beta chain sequence with its context. Antigen unknown. V dropped 2 bases and J dropped 4 bases, with 11 bases sitting between them. Germline V lookup: CDR1 SGHNT, CDR2 YENEEA. The CDR3 loop spans 14 amino acids. This sample was taken from a study of OX40 agonist ivuxolimab in advanced cancers. Overall study results and limits: Partial responders at 0.1-3.0 mg/kg had among the lowest clonal expansion. Both blood CD4+ and CD8+ T cells showed clonal growth by week 6 at 0.1 to 3.0 mg/kg.

The data were produced by immunoSEQ multiplex PCR, yet TCRdb's version contains in-frame clones alone and is incomplete. The sample includes 50,000 to 75,000 clones, over 80% of them seen just once. The gene calls are TRBV11-3 and TRBJ1-1, with D hard to call. This TCR was recovered from an adult with an advanced solid tumor such as melanoma, head and neck, liver or kidney cancer. The source was CD4+ or CD8+ T cells sorted from blood, collected in a trial of the OX40 agonist ivuxolimab. CDR3 in amino acids: CASSLNGGATEAFF. The CDR3 DNA is TGTGCCAGCAGCTTAAACGGAGGCGCCACTGAAGCTTTCTTT. Together with reference TRBV11-3 and TRBJ1-1, the CDR3 gives the full variable domain: EAGVVQSPRYKIIEKKQPVAFWCNPISGHNTLYWYLQNLGQGPELLIRYENEEAVDDSQLPKDRFSAERLKGVDSTLKIQPAELGDSAVYLCASSLNGGATEAFFGQGTRLTVV.